The rows below give T cell receptor beta chains drawn from one sample of a study of blood T cell repertoires in COVID-19. Some clones are missing from TCRdb's copy, which holds only in-frame ones; the method was immunoSEQ multiplex PCR. The sample lists about 180,000 clones; around 86% were seen once. Sequencing was done on a sample of peripheral blood. The receptors come from a woman aged 25-40 years with active or convalescent COVID-19. CDR3s include the opening cysteine and the closing phenylalanine or tryptophan. The D gene is left open where the match is weak. Part of the rows lack a size; the others show once, few, many or a class for expanded clones.

- TRBJ1-1 TRBV7-9 - TGTGCCAGCAGCCCTCCAGGTTGGCAGGGCACTGAAGCTTTCTTT CASSPPGWQGTEAFF
once TRBJ2-7 TRBV5-4 TRBD1 TGTGCCAGCAGCCACGGGGGACAGGGTATTAGCGAGCAGTACTTC CASSHGGQGISEQYF
- TRBJ1-1 TRBV15 - TGTGCCACCAGCAGAGATCAGACTGAAGCTTTCTTT CATSRDQTEAFF
- TRBJ1-3 TRBV19 - TGTGCCAGTAGTATAGTGGGGGGCTCTGGAAACACCATATATTTT CASSIVGGSGNTIYF
- TRBJ1-1 TRBV4-1 - TGCGCCAGCGCCCCTACCTTTCGGGGTGACACTGAAGCTTTCTTT CASAPTFRGDTEAFF
- TRBJ1-4 TRBV4-1 TRBD1 TGCGCCAGCAGCCAAGAGCAGGGCGGGACAGGGGACGAAAAACTGTTTTTT CASSQEQGGTGDEKLFF
- TRBJ1-1 TRBV5-1 - TGCGCCAGCAGTACAGACAGCTTCATGAACACTGAAGCTTTCTTT CASSTDSFMNTEAFF
- TRBJ1-6 TRBV27 - TGTGCCAGCAGGGGCAGCTCCAATCGTAATTCACCCCTCCACTTT CASRGSSNRNSPLHF
once TRBJ2-3 TRBV9 - TGTGCCAGCAGCGCCCAAAGCACAGATACGCAGTATTTT CASSAQSTDTQYF
- TRBJ2-7 TRBV7-9 TRBD1 TGTGCCAGCAGCATTAGTTGGGGAACAGGGGCCCCTGGGGAGCAGTACTTC CASSISWGTGAPGEQYF
- TRBJ2-7 TRBV14 TRBD2 TGTGCCAGCAGCCGGAGTGGGGGTAGCGGGAGCACCTACGAGCAGTACTTC CASSRSGGSGSTYEQYF
- TRBJ2-3 TRBV7-2 - TGTGCCAGCAGCTTAGTAGGGCTAGCGAGCACAGATACGCAGTATTTT CASSLVGLASTDTQYF
- TRBJ2-1 TRBV20-1 - TGCAGTGCTTTTCGCAATGAGCAGTTCTTC CSAFRNEQFF
- TRBJ1-6 TRBV4-2 - TGTGCCAGCAGCCAAAAAAACAGGGAAGGGTCACCCCTCCACTTT CASSQKNREGSPLHF
- TRBJ1-5 TRBV3-1/TRBV3-2 - TGTGCCAGCAGCCAAGTCGGAGGCAGCAATCAGCCCCAGCATTTT CASSQVGGSNQPQHF
medium-sized TRBJ1-2 TRBV2 - TGTGCCAGCAGTGAATCGGGGGGCTGGTACTATGGCTACACCTTC CASSESGGWYYGYTF
- TRBJ1-2 TRBV28 - TGTGCCAGCAGTCCCCCGACAGGACAATATAACTATGGCTACACCTTC CASSPPTGQYNYGYTF
- TRBJ1-1 TRBV29-1 TRBD1 TGCAGCGTTGTTCGGTCAGGGGGCCTGAACACTGAAGCTTTCTTT CSVVRSGGLNTEAFF
- TRBJ1-5 TRBV4-2 TRBD1 TGTGCCAGCAGCCAAGATGGGGACAGCCGCAATCAGCCCCAGCATTTT CASSQDGDSRNQPQHF
few TRBJ1-4 TRBV28 - TGTGCCAGCAGCAAGGGAGGGTCTAATGAAAAACTGTTTTTT CASSKGGSNEKLFF
- TRBJ2-1 TRBV20-1 TRBD1 TGCAGTGCTAGAACCGGGACAGCTCCGTTCTTC CSARTGTAPFF
- TRBJ2-2 TRBV19 - TGTGCCAGTACCTCAGAGGTCAGGGCAAACACCGGGGAGCTGTTTTTT CASTSEVRANTGELFF
- TRBJ1-4 TRBV7-9 - TGTGCCAGCAGCCCAGGATTATCGGGGTATGCTAATGAAAAACTGTTTTTT CASSPGLSGYANEKLFF
once TRBJ1-5 TRBV2 TRBD1 TGTGCCAGCAGTGAAGGAGGACAGGGATCCAATCAGCCCCAGCATTTT CASSEGGQGSNQPQHF
- TRBJ2-5 TRBV10-3 TRBD2 TGTGCCATCAGTGAGGCGGGGGGGCCCCAGCTTCAAGAGACCCAGTACTTC CAISEAGGPQLQETQYF
- TRBJ2-2 TRBV5-1 - TGCGCCAGCAGCAGAGTACAGGGCCCGGGCGGGGAGCTGTTTTTT CASSRVQGPGGELFF
- TRBJ1-1 TRBV5-1 - TGCGCCAGCAGCCCACCTACAGGGAGTACTGAAGCTTTCTTT CASSPPTGSTEAFF
- TRBJ2-7 TRBV18 - TGTGCCAGCTCACCAACAGGCTCCTACGAGCAGTACTTC CASSPTGSYEQYF
- TRBJ2-5 TRBV3-1/TRBV3-2 - TGTGCCAGCAGCCAAGGAGCTAGGGAGACCCAGTACTTC CASSQGARETQYF
- TRBJ1-2 TRBV13 - TGTGCCAGCAGCGGCACATCGGGGGCTAACTATGGCTACACCTTC CASSGTSGANYGYTF
once TRBJ2-2 TRBV2 - TGTGCCAGCAGTGGTGAGCTCCCGAACACCGGGGAGCTGTTTTTT CASSGELPNTGELFF
few TRBJ2-7 TRBV5-4 TRBD1 TGTGCCAGCAGTTGGGACAGGGGTTCCTACGAGCAGTACTTC CASSWDRGSYEQYF
- TRBJ2-1 TRBV2 TRBD2 TGTGCCAGCAGTGGGTCGACGGTAACTAGCGGGGGCCACAATGAGCAGTTCTTC CASSGSTVTSGGHNEQFF
- TRBJ1-5 TRBV18 - TGTGCCAGCTCACAAACCTCAGGCCAGCCCCAGCATTTT CASSQTSGQPQHF
- TRBJ2-1 TRBV7-9 TRBD2 TGTGCCAGCAGCTTAACTAGCGGGCCTGAGCAGTTCTTC CASSLTSGPEQFF
- TRBJ1-1 TRBV29-1 TRBD1 TGCAGCGTTGGAGGGCGGGACAGGGGTATCACTGAAGCTTTCTTT CSVGGRDRGITEAFF
- TRBJ2-3 TRBV7-6 TRBD2 TGTGCCAGCAGCTTAGCCATGGCTTCGTGGGAGGGTTATACGCAGTATTTT CASSLAMASWEGYTQYF
- TRBJ2-7 TRBV3-1/TRBV3-2 TRBD2 TGTGCCAGCAGCCAAGAGGGCGGGAGAGGGCGGTACGAGCAGTACTTC CASSQEGGRGRYEQYF
once TRBJ2-5 TRBV28 TRBD1 TGTGCCAGCAGTTTTGGGACGACAGGGTGGTCCCAGTACTTC CASSFGTTGWSQYF
- TRBJ2-2 TRBV18 TRBD1 TGTGCCAGCTCAACCAGACAGGGGAACACCGGGGAGCTGTTTTTT CASSTRQGNTGELFF
- TRBJ1-2 TRBV19 - TGTGCCAGTAATACAGGGATCTCGGGTGGCTACACCTTC CASNTGISGGYTF
- TRBJ2-1 TRBV6-5 TRBD2 TGTGCCAGCAGCCTGGGGACTAGTAGAGGCAATGAGCAGTTCTTC CASSLGTSRGNEQFF
- TRBJ2-1 TRBV6-5 TRBD2 TGTGCCAGCAGTTACTCCCCCCAGCGGGAGATAAATGAGCAGTTCTTC CASSYSPQREINEQFF
- TRBJ1-1 TRBV28 - TGTGCCAGCAGTTCCGCGGGGCCGGGGCTTATGGGGGCTTTCTTT CASSSAGPGLMGAFF
- TRBJ2-1 TRBV18 TRBD1 TGTGCCAGCTCACCATACCAACCGGGACAGCTCAATGAGCAGTTCTTC CASSPYQPGQLNEQFF
few TRBJ1-1 TRBV19 TRBD1 TGTGCCAGTAGTCCCCTCGGGACAGGGGTGACTGAAGCTTTCTTT CASSPLGTGVTEAFF
few TRBJ1-1 TRBV7-2 - TGTGCCAGCAGCTTATATCGGCGGGGGAACACTGAAGCTTTCTTT CASSLYRRGNTEAFF
- TRBJ2-6 TRBV5-5 - TGTGCCACTAAAGGCCGGGGCTCTGGGGCCAACGTCCTGACTTTC CATKGRGSGANVLTF
- TRBJ1-1 TRBV3-1/TRBV3-2 - TGTGCCAGCAGCCAAGATGGGACTCAGTTCCGCGGAGGAGCTTTCTTT CASSQDGTQFRGGAFF
- TRBJ2-1 TRBV5-1 - TGCGCCAGCAGATTCCGTATGTCCTACAATGAGCAGTTCTTC CASRFRMSYNEQFF